One sample yielded the 25 T cell receptor beta chains listed below, sequenced in a study of persistence of HIV-infected CD4 T cells. Lysates of CMV-infected fibroblasts at around 9.1 ug/mL stimulated these cells. CD40L/CD69 double-negative CD45RO-high memory CD4+ T cells were collected. No antigen has been identified for these receptors. The immunoSEQ assay was version 4, run in survey mode. The protocol was immunoSEQ multiplex PCR, while the TCRdb copy is restricted to in-frame clones and leaves out a portion. This sample has 37,000 or so clones, with 65% to 85% found just once. The sample here was CD4+ T cells sorted from PBMCs after approximately 20-hour stimulation, taken from a patient who received antiretroviral therapy. The receptors derive from an adult man with HIV who was CMV-seropositive.

This clone has a handful of counts. The chain's CDR3 is CASSPGQNYQPQHF. In nucleotides, the CDR3 is TGTGCCAGTAGTCCCGGACAGAATTATCAGCCCCAGCATTTT. The chain joins TRBV19 to TRBJ1-5; D possibly corresponds to TRBD1 (6 bases). Germline loops: CDR1 LNHDA, CDR2 SQIVND (reference sequence). This CDR3 spans 14 amino acids. V was trimmed by 5 bases and J by 5 bases, leaving 13 bases between them.

Here the CDR3 reads CASRVASGSYEQYF. The CDR3 region has the DNA TGTGCCAGCCGGGTAGCCAGCGGGTCCTACGAGCAGTACTTC. The genes are TRBV27 and TRBJ2-7; D is perhaps TRBD2 (6 bases). The CDR3 is 14 residues long. Trimming stripped 8 bases from V and 1 base from J, with 15 bases between. Germline values: CDR1 MNHEY, CDR2 SMNVEV (reference sequence).

This clone was found once. This chain uses TRBV12-3 or TRBV12-4 with TRBJ2-7, with unresolved D. The CDR3 spans 13 residues. Between the trimmed V and J ends, which lost 3 bases and 3 bases, there was a span of 9 bases. CDR3 in amino acids: CASSLGGIYEQYF. CDR3 bases: TGTGCCAGCAGTTTGGGCGGAATCTACGAGCAGTACTTC.

The rearrangement joins TRBV29-1 to TRBJ2-7, with D tentatively TRBD1 (6 bases). V was pared by 5 bases and J by 6 bases, with 14 bases between. Germline V CDR1 and CDR2: SQVTM, ANQGSEA. This CDR3 is 12 amino acids long. This CDR3 reads CSVYRVEGEQYF. CDR3 DNA sequence: TGCAGCGTTTACAGGGTTGAGGGCGAGCAGTACTTC.

This chain joins TRBV6-1 and TRBJ2-3, with TRBD1 as a possible D gene (6 bases). The germline V gene has CDR1 MNHNS and CDR2 SASEGT. The CDR3 is 13 amino acids. V gave up 2 bases and J gave up 14 bases, with 17 bases separating them. In nucleotides, the CDR3 is TGTGCCAGCAGTGAAATGTGGGGGCGGCCCCCGTATTTT. Translated: CASSEMWGRPPYF.

J is TRBJ1-6 and V is TRBV27; D is perhaps TRBD1 (5 bases). The V and J ends lost 4 bases and 4 bases respectively, with 11 bases between them. Germline V gene sequence: CDR1 MNHEY, CDR2 SMNVEV (reference sequence). This CDR3 contains 15 residues. The CDR3 DNA follows: TGTGCCAGCAGTTCCGACAGCGAGTATAATTCACCCCTCCACTTT. Residues: CASSSDSEYNSPLHF.

V gene TRBV2 combines with J gene TRBJ1-5; D perhaps matches TRBD1 (6 bases). CDR3 length: 13 residues. Germline V gives CDR1 SNHLY, CDR2 FYNNEI. The germline V and J ends were trimmed by 8 bases and 3 bases, with 11 bases remaining between them. CDR3 nucleotide sequence: TGTGCCAGCTTGCGGGACATCAATCAGCCCCAGCATTTT. Its translation: CASLRDINQPQHF.

The chain combines TRBV14 with TRBJ2-7; 7 nucleotides match TRBD1. CDR3 length: 12 residues. CDR1 is SGHDN, CDR2 FVKESK, per germline. With V trimmed by 6 bases and J by 9 bases, 8 bases remained unmatched. CDR3 DNA: TGTGCCAGCAGTCCGGACAGGACAGTGCAGTACTTC. It specifies CASSPDRTVQYF.

The chain combines TRBV28 with TRBJ1-1, with unresolved D. V was trimmed by 2 bases and J by 0 bases, leaving 10 bases between them. The germline gives CDR1 MDHEN, CDR2 SYDVKM. There are 15 residues in the CDR3. The CDR3 protein is CASSLIGPMNTEAFF. For the CDR3, the DNA is TGTGCCAGCAGTTTAATCGGGCCGATGAACACTGAAGCTTTCTTT.

V usage is TRBV9 and J usage is TRBJ1-2, with D possibly TRBD1 on 5 matching bases. The CDR3 loop spans 16 amino acids. Trimming pared 0 bases from V and 8 bases from J, leaving 20 bases between. Per the germline V gene, CDR1 is SGDLS and CDR2 is YYNGEE. This CDR3 reads CASSVDAGRAARGYTF. The CDR3 DNA follows: TGTGCCAGCAGCGTAGATGCCGGCAGGGCCGCGCGGGGCTACACCTTC.

The chain links TRBV6-6 to TRBJ2-2; D is undetermined. CDR3 size: 14 residues. With 7 bases removed from V and 0 bases from J, the gap between germline ends came to 9 bases. Germline-derived CDR1 and CDR2 are MNHNY and SVGAGI (reference sequence). This CDR3 is CASTPDPNTGELFF. CDR3 DNA: TGTGCCAGCACCCCGGACCCGAACACCGGGGAGCTGTTTTTT.

The CDR3 here is CASRDLGQGTGNTIYF. As DNA, the CDR3 is TGTGCCAGCAGGGACCTGGGACAGGGGACTGGAAACACCATATATTTT. The chain couples TRBV2 to TRBJ1-3; 10 bases are shared with TRBD1. This CDR3 comprises 16 residues. Germline V gene lookup returns CDR1 SNHLY and CDR2 FYNNEI. V trimming: 6 bases; J trimming: 2 bases; junction bases outside the gene matches: 7. Full variable domain (remainder filled in from reference TRBV2 and TRBJ1-3): EPEVTQTPSHQVTQMGQEVILRCVPISNHLYFYWYRQILGQKVEFLVSFYNNEISEKSEIFDDQFSVERPDGSNFTLKIRSTKLEDSAMYFCASRDLGQGTGNTIYFGEGSWLTVV.

The chain employs TRBV24-1 and TRBJ2-1; 8 nucleotides align to TRBD1. CDR1 is KGHDR, CDR2 SFDVKD, per germline. The CDR3 loop spans 17 amino acids. V was clipped by 2 bases and J by 7 bases; unmatched bases: 12. The CDR3 DNA follows: TGTGCCACCAGTGATTCCTGGACCGGGACAGGTGAAAATGAGCAGTTCTTC. Translated, it gives CATSDSWTGTGENEQFF.

The CDR3 region is CASSPPGQGNTEAFF. CDR3 bases: TGTGCCAGCAGTCCACCGGGACAGGGTAACACTGAAGCTTTCTTT. The J gene is TRBJ1-1, the V gene TRBV28, with 9 bases lining up with TRBD1. The CDR3 spans 15 residues. The V gene end was trimmed by 5 bases and the J gene end by 2 bases; junction bases not matched to a gene: 6. The V gene's germline CDR1 is MDHEN and CDR2 SYDVKM.

This chain joins TRBV9 and TRBJ1-2; 8 positions agree with TRBD1. CDR1 and CDR2 (germline): SGDLS, YYNGEE. CDR3 size: 18 residues. Trimming took 0 bases from V and 2 from J; bases not matched to a gene: 12. CDR3 in DNA: TGTGCCAGCAGCGTAGCCGTTGTTCGGACAGGGCTGAACTATGGCTACACCTTC. Encoded protein: CASSVAVVRTGLNYGYTF.

The chain carries TRBV5-5 and TRBJ1-5, with D possibly being TRBD1 (5 bases). CDR1 and CDR2 from the germline V gene are SGHKS and YYEKEE (reference sequence). V was shortened by 3 bases and J by 0 bases, with 13 bases between the two germline ends. The CDR3 is 16 residues long. CDR3 nucleotides: TGTGCCAGCAGCTCCAGGTGGGGGAGTAGCAATCAGCCCCAGCATTTT. The encoded protein is CASSSRWGSSNQPQHF.

The chain has TRBV7-2 and TRBJ2-2; D call uncertain. V was pared by 1 base and J by 5 bases, with 8 bases between. The CDR3 is 14 residues long. Per germline, CDR1 SGHTA and CDR2 FQGNSA. CDR3 sequence reads: CASSLGLGTGELFF. The CDR3 coding sequence is TGTGCCAGCAGCTTAGGGTTGGGAACCGGGGAGCTGTTTTTT.

The chain couples TRBV11-1 to TRBJ2-7; no definite D call. CDR3 length equals 12 residues. Germline loops: CDR1 SGHAT, CDR2 FQDESV (reference sequence). DNA for the CDR3: TGTGGCGAAGGGCACGGGTACTACGAGCAGTACTTC. Translation gives CGEGHGYYEQYF.

Details on this clone: The junction and the germline gene differ at one end; a read error may be behind it. This sequence joins TRBV7-3 and TRBJ2-3, with D hard to call. Germline values: CDR1 SGHTA, CDR2 FQGTGA. This CDR3 has 15 amino acids. The CDR3 region is CTSSAVPLGTDTQYF. CDR3 nucleotide sequence: TGTACCAGCAGCGCTGTCCCCCTCGGCACAGATACGCAGTATTTT. Drawing the rest from reference TRBV7-3 and TRBJ2-3, the complete variable domain is GAGVSQTPSNKVTEKGKYVELRCDPISGHTALYWYRQSLGQGPEFLIYFQGTGAADDSGLPNDRFFAVRPEGSVSTLKIQRTERGDSAVYLCTSSAVPLGTDTQYFGPGTRLTVL.

The chain employs TRBV24-1 and TRBJ1-1, with D perhaps TRBD1 (5 bases). The V gene lost 5 bases and the J gene lost 0 bases, with 12 bases spanning the gap. Germline CDR1 KGHDR, CDR2 SFDVKD. The CDR3 loop spans 15 amino acids. This chain's CDR3 is CATSAGQGLNTEAFF. Written as DNA, the CDR3 is TGTGCCACCAGTGCCGGACAAGGACTGAACACTGAAGCTTTCTTT.

In this sample, this clone turned up a few times. The V gene is TRBV2, the J gene TRBJ2-7, with TRBD1 matching over 7 bases. V lost 6 bases, J lost 1 base, and 6 bases stayed unmatched. Germline CDR1 SNHLY, CDR2 FYNNEI. The CDR3 has 14 residues. CDR3 loop: CASRWQGVSYEQYF. CDR3 sequence (DNA): TGTGCCAGCAGGTGGCAGGGGGTATCCTACGAGCAGTACTTC.

V and J are TRBV23-1 and TRBJ1-6; maybe TRBD1 (5 bases). TRBV23-1 is reported as an ORF; its role is uncertain. The CDR3 contains 17 residues. The V end lost 0 bases, the J end lost 8 bases, and 17 bases lay between the germline ends. As DNA, the CDR3 is TGCGCCAGCAGTCAATCAGAGGGGAAGGTTATCCATTCACCCCTCCACTTT. It is translated as CASSQSEGKVIHSPLHF.

The chain links TRBV5-4 to TRBJ1-1; a possible D gene is TRBD1 (5 bases). Trimming took off 0 bases at V and 5 bases at J, with 11 bases between the two ends. Germline CDR1 is SGHNT and CDR2 is YYREEE (reference sequence). This CDR3 contains 14 residues. The CDR3 region is CASSLDRSWTEAFF. CDR3 coding DNA: TGTGCCAGCAGCTTGGACAGGAGCTGGACTGAAGCTTTCTTT.

The V gene is TRBV7-8, the J gene TRBJ1-2, with D possibly being TRBD1 (5 bases). V was clipped by 5 bases and J by 5 bases, with 9 bases between them. Germline-derived CDR1 and CDR2 are SGHVS and FQNEAQ. CDR3 size: 12 residues. The CDR3 DNA sequence: TGTGCCAGCAGCATGACAGTGTATGGCTACACCTTC. Translating it yields CASSMTVYGYTF.

The genes are TRBV27 and TRBJ1-2, with a weak D call TRBD1 (6 bases). V was shortened by 3 bases and J by 2 bases, with 13 bases between the two germline ends. The CDR3 has 15 amino acids. CDR1 is MNHEY and CDR2 is SMNVEV in the germline V gene (reference sequence). CDR3 sequence: CASSLGRGSNYGYTF. The CDR3 region has the DNA TGTGCCAGCAGTTTGGGAAGGGGGTCAAACTATGGCTACACCTTC.